The 6 T cell receptor beta chains below come from one sample, sequenced in a study of T cell clonotyping in hematopoietic cell transplantation. Profiled with immunoSEQ multiplex PCR; TCRdb holds only in-frame clones, not every one. The table shows 12,000 to 15,000 clones, with 65% to 90% occurring only once. The sample was PBMCs, taken 100 days after allogeneic stem cell transplant. The source is a male patient aged 45-60 years who had an allogeneic stem cell transplant from an unrelated donor, so T cells may come from the graft donor. Some clones in this sample may be carry-over from other donors' samples.

The V gene is TRBV7-6, the J gene TRBJ2-3; D not certain. Per germline, CDR1 SGHVS and CDR2 FNYEAQ. CDR3 length: 15 amino acids. V was clipped by 5 bases and J by 2 bases, with 14 bases between them. CDR3 nucleotide sequence: TGTGCCAGCAGCATTACCGGATTTACCACAGATACGCAGTATTTT. It yields the protein CASSITGFTTDTQYF.

This clone has just one count. This chain uses TRBV27 with TRBJ2-3; TRBD2 matches 13 bases. Trimming took 7 bases from V and 0 from J; bases not matched to a gene: 13. CDR1 and CDR2 (germline): MNHEY, SMNVEV (reference sequence). The CDR3 has 19 amino acids. The CDR3 loop is CASNPQRLAGGPSTDTQYF. CDR3 nucleotides: TGTGCCAGCAACCCCCAGCGACTAGCGGGAGGACCTAGCACAGATACGCAGTATTTT.

The chain recombines TRBV29-1 with TRBJ1-2, with 7 bases lining up with TRBD1. In germline, CDR1 is SQVTM, CDR2 ANQGSEA. Trimming took 4 bases from V and 5 from J; bases not matched to a gene: 10. The CDR3 extends over 14 amino acids. The CDR3 reads CSVGQGGSEYGYTF. The CDR3 nucleotides read TGCAGCGTTGGACAGGGCGGCTCTGAGTATGGCTACACCTTC.

The chain joins TRBV7-8 to TRBJ2-7; 9 bases map to TRBD1. This CDR3 contains 15 residues. Germline CDR1 SGHVS, CDR2 FQNEAQ. J lost 0 bases, V lost 5 bases, and 5 bases had no gene match. In nucleotides, the CDR3 is TGTGCCAGCAGCGGGACGGACAGGGGCTCCTACGAGCAGTACTTC. Residues: CASSGTDRGSYEQYF.

The rearrangement joins TRBV30 to TRBJ2-3; the match to TRBD2 covers 13 bases. With V trimmed by 5 bases and J by 4 bases, 3 bases remained unmatched. Germline V gives CDR1 GTSNPN, CDR2 SVGIG (reference sequence). The length of the CDR3 is 14 residues. The CDR3 sequence: CAWGTSGVPDTQYF. The DNA for the CDR3 is TGTGCCTGGGGGACTAGCGGGGTTCCAGATACGCAGTATTTT.

The CDR3 sequence: CASSVPSGTQYF. The DNA for the CDR3 is TGTGCCAGCAGTGTTCCGTCGGGGACCCAGTACTTC. This sequence joins TRBV9 and TRBJ2-5; D ambiguous. The germline V gene encodes CDR1 SGDLS and CDR2 YYNGEE. The CDR3 contains 12 residues. V was cut by 5 bases and J by 7 bases, with 12 bases left in between.